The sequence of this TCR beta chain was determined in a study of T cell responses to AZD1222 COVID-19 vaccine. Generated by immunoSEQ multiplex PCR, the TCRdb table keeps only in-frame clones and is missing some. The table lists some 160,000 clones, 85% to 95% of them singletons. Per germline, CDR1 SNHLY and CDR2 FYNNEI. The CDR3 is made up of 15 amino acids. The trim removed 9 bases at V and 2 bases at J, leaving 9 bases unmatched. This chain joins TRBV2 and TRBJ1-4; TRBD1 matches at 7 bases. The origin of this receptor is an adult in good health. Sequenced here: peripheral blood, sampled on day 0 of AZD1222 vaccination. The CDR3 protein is CARGRTGSTNEKLFF. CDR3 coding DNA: TGTGCCAGGGGGAGGACAGGCTCTACTAATGAAAAACTGTTTTTT. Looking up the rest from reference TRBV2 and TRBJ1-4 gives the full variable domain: EPEVTQTPSHQVTQMGQEVILRCVPISNHLYFYWYRQILGQKVEFLVSFYNNEISEKSEIFDDQFSVERPDGSNFTLKIRSTKLEDSAMYFCARGRTGSTNEKLFFGSGTQLSVL.